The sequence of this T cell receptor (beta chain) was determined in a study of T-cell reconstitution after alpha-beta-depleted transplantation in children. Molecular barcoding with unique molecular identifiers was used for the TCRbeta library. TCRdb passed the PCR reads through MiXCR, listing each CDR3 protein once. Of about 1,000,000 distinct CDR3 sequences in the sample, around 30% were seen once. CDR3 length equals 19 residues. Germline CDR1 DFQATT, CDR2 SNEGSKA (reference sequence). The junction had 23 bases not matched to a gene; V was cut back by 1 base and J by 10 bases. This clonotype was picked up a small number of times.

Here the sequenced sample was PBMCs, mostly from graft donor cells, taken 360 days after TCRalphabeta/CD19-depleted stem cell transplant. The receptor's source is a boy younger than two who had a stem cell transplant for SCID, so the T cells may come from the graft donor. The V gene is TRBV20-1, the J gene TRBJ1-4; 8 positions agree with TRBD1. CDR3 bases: TGCAGTGCTAGAGTCCACCCGGGGGACAGGACTAGGTCCAGGGGAAAACTGTTTTTT. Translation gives CSARVHPGDRTRSRGKLFF.